These 9 T cell receptor beta chains were all obtained from the same sample, sequenced in a study of shared clonotypes between healthy human individuals. TCRdb keeps only in-frame clones here, not all; method: immunoSEQ multiplex PCR. The sample has roughly 1,500,000 clones, around 98.5% seen once; the top ten hold 0.36%. The sample consisted of naive CD4+ T cells sorted from blood. Subset specified: CD45RA+ positively selected. The receptors originated from a man aged 25-40 years in good health.

The chain is built from TRBV7-8 and TRBJ2-7; no firm D call. This CDR3 region has 13 residues. Germline CDR1 is SGHVS and CDR2 is FQNEAQ. V lost 4 bases and J 2 bases, leaving 9 bases between the germline ends. The CDR3 nucleotides read TGTGCCAGCAGCTCCGACTGGACCTACGAGCAGTACTTC. Protein: CASSSDWTYEQYF.

The chain is built from TRBV18 and TRBJ2-3; 13 nucleotides align to TRBD2. The CDR3 runs 17 residues. Per the germline V gene, CDR1 is KGHSH and CDR2 is LQKENI. V shed 2 bases, J shed 8 bases, and the junction held 10 bases outside the gene matches. The CDR3 coding sequence is TGTGCCAGCTCACCAAAAACTACTAGCGGGAGGGCCGCTACGCAGTATTTT. The encoded protein is CASSPKTTSGRAATQYF.

The chain uses TRBV4-1 and TRBJ2-5, with D possibly being TRBD1 or TRBD2 (6 bases each). With 4 bases removed from V and 4 bases from J, the gap between germline ends came to 16 bases. This CDR3 is built from 15 residues. CDR1 and CDR2 from the germline V gene are MGHRA and YSYEKL. The CDR3 nucleotides read TGCGCCAGCAGCCTCCCCGGGGGCGCGGGAGAGACCCAGTACTTC. This sequence encodes CASSLPGGAGETQYF.

The V and J genes are TRBV11-2 and TRBJ2-7, with a weak D call TRBD2 (6 bases). Trimming stripped 4 bases from V and 1 base from J, with 26 bases between. The CDR3 loop spans 19 amino acids. Germline values: CDR1 SGHAT, CDR2 FQNNGV. The chain's CDR3 is CASSSIDGSAQGSSYEQYF. CDR3 DNA sequence: TGTGCCAGCAGCTCCATTGACGGGAGCGCTCAGGGCTCATCCTACGAGCAGTACTTC.

This clone showed up just once. The chain recombines TRBV27 with TRBJ1-5; the D is unclear. The CDR3 contains 14 residues. From germline, CDR1 is MNHEY and CDR2 SMNVEV (reference sequence). V gave up 2 bases and J gave up 1 base, with 6 bases separating them. The CDR3 loop reads CASSLQPSNQPQHF. CDR3 sequence (DNA): TGTGCCAGCAGTTTACAACCGAGCAATCAGCCCCAGCATTTT.

This clone was seen only once. The chain uses TRBV6-5 and TRBJ2-1; unclear D gene. The CDR3 runs to 13 residues. Germline V lookup: CDR1 MNHEY, CDR2 SVGAGI. With 5 bases removed from V and 3 bases from J, the gap between germline ends came to 8 bases. The CDR3 sequence is CASSARIYNEQFF. As DNA, the CDR3 is TGTGCCAGCAGTGCCCGGATCTACAATGAGCAGTTCTTC.

The chain combines TRBV5-1 with TRBJ2-7; 7 bases map to TRBD1. The junction had 20 bases not matched to a gene; V was cut back by 7 bases and J by 7 bases. Germline CDR1 SGHRS, CDR2 YFSETQ. This CDR3 comprises 16 residues. The CDR3 is CASYKGDLGQTTEQYF. The DNA of the CDR3 is TGCGCCAGCTATAAGGGAGATTTGGGACAGACCACGGAGCAGTACTTC.

The chain carries TRBV5-5 and TRBJ2-2; D gene uncertain. Germline lookup yields CDR1 SGHKS and CDR2 YYEKEE (reference sequence). The CDR3 loop spans 13 amino acids. V shed 0 bases and J shed 6 bases, with 6 bases lying between them. The CDR3 sequence: CASSLEVPGELFF. CDR3 DNA: TGTGCCAGCAGCTTGGAGGTCCCCGGGGAGCTGTTTTTT.

This chain joins TRBV7-6 and TRBJ1-1; D uncertain. Germline CDR1 is SGHVS and CDR2 is FNYEAQ. CDR3 length: 16 amino acids. The ends were cut back, 5 bases at V and 4 bases at J, with 20 bases in the middle. CDR3 protein: CASSPRARAGSTEAFF. CDR3 coding DNA: TGTGCCAGCAGCCCCCGGGCCCGAGCCGGGAGCACTGAAGCTTTCTTT. The whole variable domain, remainder taken from reference TRBV7-6 and TRBJ1-1, is GAGVSQSPRYKVTKRGQDVALRCDPISGHVSLYWYRQALGQGPEFLTYFNYEAQQDKSGLPNDRFSAERPEGSISTLTIQRTEQRDSAMYRCASSPRARAGSTEAFFGQGTRLTVV.